The 5 T cell receptor beta chains below were found in one sample sequenced in a study of T cell responses to AZD1222 COVID-19 vaccine. Method: immunoSEQ multiplex PCR; TCRdb's copy keeps in-frame clones and lacks some. The sample gives around 200,000 clones, 70% to 90% of which show up once; less than 0.55% is in the top ten. Specimen: peripheral blood, collected on day 0 of AZD1222 vaccination. These TCRs come from an adult in good health.

V usage is TRBV14 and J usage is TRBJ2-1; D may be TRBD2 (6 bases). The ends were cut back, 4 bases at V and 8 bases at J, with 18 bases in the middle. The CDR3 has 15 amino acids. Germline V gene sequence: CDR1 SGHDN, CDR2 FVKESK. The CDR3 loop reads CASSPPGTGIDEQFF. In DNA, the CDR3 is TGTGCCAGCAGCCCCCCCGGGACTGGGATCGATGAGCAGTTCTTC.

The CDR3 reads CASSRDSGTGNYGYTF. In nucleotides, the CDR3 is TGTGCCAGCAGTAGAGACTCCGGGACAGGCAACTATGGCTACACCTTC. The rearrangement links TRBV6-2 or TRBV6-3 to TRBJ1-2; 8 positions match TRBD1. Germline CDR1 MNHEY, CDR2 SVGEGT. Trimming took 5 bases from V and 2 from J; bases not matched to a gene: 10. This CDR3 spans 16 amino acids.

The V gene is TRBV19, the J gene TRBJ1-1; 11 bases are a match to TRBD1. The germline CDR1 and CDR2 sequences are LNHDA and SQIVND (reference sequence). This CDR3 contains 18 residues. J gave up 3 bases and V 6 bases, and 15 bases lay outside the gene matches. CDR3 DNA sequence: TGTGCCAGTAGATTGGGGACAGGGGGTGCCCGGTTTGACACTGAAGCTTTCTTT. This sequence encodes CASRLGTGGARFDTEAFF.

V is TRBV9 and J is TRBJ1-1; D is possibly TRBD1 (5 bases). V was trimmed by 0 bases and J by 12 bases, leaving 27 bases between them. Germline CDR1 reads SGDLS; CDR2 reads YYNGEE. The CDR3 is 17 amino acids. CDR3 in DNA: TGTGCCAGCAGCGTAGAAGCTTTGGGGCAGGGCGGTATCAGTCCTTTCTTT. Its protein product is CASSVEALGQGGISPFF.

The chain links TRBV14 to TRBJ2-7, with 8 bases matching TRBD1. Per the germline V gene, CDR1 is SGHDN and CDR2 is FVKESK. J gave up 4 bases and V 4 bases, and 6 bases lay outside the gene matches. The CDR3 length is 14 residues. The CDR3 DNA sequence: TGTGCCAGCAGCCGGACAGGGAGTATTTACGAGCAGTACTTC. This encodes CASSRTGSIYEQYF.